The next 25 T cell receptor beta chains were all read from a single sample in a study of T cell responses to AZD1222 COVID-19 vaccine. TCRdb's copy holds only in-frame clones and misses some; the assay was immunoSEQ multiplex PCR. Counted here are approximately 120,000 clones, approximately 92% occurring once; the ten biggest clones make up over 0.95%. Sequenced here: peripheral blood, sampled on day 0 of AZD1222 vaccination. The origin of the receptors is an adult in good health.

The chain links TRBV28 to TRBJ2-2; possibly TRBD1 for D (6 bases). Germline CDR1 reads MDHEN; CDR2 reads SYDVKM. This CDR3 has 14 amino acids. The V end lost 6 bases, the J end lost 4 bases, and 12 bases lay between the germline ends. The CDR3 reads CASRKGGITGELFF. The CDR3 DNA follows: TGTGCCAGCAGAAAAGGGGGAATCACCGGGGAGCTGTTTTTT. Full variable domain (remainder filled in from reference TRBV28 and TRBJ2-2): DVKVTQSSRYLVKRTGEKVFLECVQDMDHENMFWYRQDPGLGLRLIYFSYDVKMKEKGDIPEGYSVSREKKERFSLILESASTNQTSMYLCASRKGGITGELFFGEGSRLTVL.

V gene TRBV7-8 combines with J gene TRBJ1-3, with D unclear. CDR3 length equals 14 residues. The germline V gene encodes CDR1 SGHVS and CDR2 FQNEAQ. V was pared by 5 bases and J by 0 bases, with 8 bases between. The chain's CDR3 is CASSPLSSGNTIYF. The DNA of the CDR3 is TGTGCCAGCAGCCCGTTAAGCTCTGGAAACACCATATATTTT.

J is TRBJ1-1 and V is TRBV3-1 (or the pseudogene TRBV3-2); D perhaps matches TRBD1 (5 bases). Trimming pared 4 bases from V and 11 bases from J, leaving 14 bases between. From germline, CDR1 is LGHDT and CDR2 YNNKEL (reference sequence). This CDR3 spans 12 amino acids. The CDR3 protein is CASSRGDRGAFF. As DNA, the CDR3 is TGTGCCAGCAGCCGAGGGGACCGGGGGGCTTTCTTT.

The J gene is TRBJ2-7, the V gene TRBV2; D unclear. Germline V gives CDR1 SNHLY, CDR2 FYNNEI. This CDR3 has 16 amino acids. Trimming stripped 3 bases from V and 3 bases from J, with 18 bases between. The CDR3 DNA reads TGTGCCAGCAGTGATAACTTAGGGCAGCGTCGCTACGAGCAGTACTTC. Translating it yields CASSDNLGQRRYEQYF. The full variable domain, its missing parts supplied by reference TRBV2 and TRBJ2-7, is EPEVTQTPSHQVTQMGQEVILRCVPISNHLYFYWYRQILGQKVEFLVSFYNNEISEKSEIFDDQFSVERPDGSNFTLKIRSTKLEDSAMYFCASSDNLGQRRYEQYFGPGTRLTVT.

V gene TRBV9 combines with J gene TRBJ2-3; D is unresolved. The V gene's germline CDR1 is SGDLS and CDR2 YYNGEE. The V gene lost 9 bases and the J gene lost 7 bases, with 3 bases spanning the gap. The CDR3 runs to 8 residues. The CDR3 DNA reads TGTGCCACCAATACGCAGTATTTT. This encodes CATNTQYF.

This CDR3 reads CASSKGPTGADSPLHF. In DNA, the CDR3 is TGTGCCAGCAGCAAAGGTCCGACTGGGGCGGATTCACCCCTCCACTTT. The V call is TRBV21-1, the J call TRBJ1-6; the DNA was not compared with TRBD1, the D call given in the table. TRBV21-1 is termed a pseudogene. The CDR3 covers 16 residues.

The chain combines TRBV10-2 with TRBJ2-2; TRBD1 matches at 7 bases. Per germline, CDR1 WSHSY and CDR2 SAAADI. J gave up 0 bases and V 6 bases, and 1 base lay outside the gene matches. The CDR3 has 14 amino acids. CDR3 loop: CASSGQANTGELFF. CDR3 in DNA: TGCGCCAGCAGCGGACAGGCGAACACCGGGGAGCTGTTTTTT.

The rearrangement uses TRBV28 and TRBJ1-2; no clear D. V lost 6 bases to trimming and J lost 2 bases, with 13 bases between them. The CDR3 covers 14 residues. From germline, CDR1 is MDHEN and CDR2 SYDVKM. CDR3 sequence reads: CASSPRAGNYGYTF. CDR3 in DNA: TGTGCCAGCAGCCCTAGGGCGGGGAACTATGGCTACACCTTC.

This clone occurred a few times. The rearrangement joins TRBV15 to TRBJ2-7; D may be TRBD1 (6 bases). V was clipped by 1 base and J by 3 bases, with 13 bases between them. The CDR3 runs to 15 residues. CDR1 is LNHNV, CDR2 YYDKDF, per germline (reference sequence). DNA for the CDR3: TGTGCCACCAGCAGAGGACAGGACGGCATCTACGAGCAGTACTTC. This translates into CATSRGQDGIYEQYF.

The V and J genes are TRBV7-6 and TRBJ1-4; D might be TRBD1 (5 bases). V dropped 5 bases and J dropped 7 bases, with 20 bases sitting between them. Germline CDR1 is SGHVS and CDR2 is FNYEAQ. The CDR3 is made up of 16 amino acids. CDR3 in amino acids: CASSPGPAGLVEKLFF. The CDR3 coding sequence is TGTGCCAGCAGCCCTGGGCCCGCGGGGCTTGTTGAAAAACTGTTTTTT. Drawing the rest from reference TRBV7-6 and TRBJ1-4, the complete variable domain is GAGVSQSPRYKVTKRGQDVALRCDPISGHVSLYWYRQALGQGPEFLTYFNYEAQQDKSGLPNDRFSAERPEGSISTLTIQRTEQRDSAMYRCASSPGPAGLVEKLFFGSGTQLSVL.

The rearrangement links TRBV7-9 to TRBJ1-5; D is unresolved. The CDR3 length is 12 residues. V gave up 3 bases and J gave up 7 bases, with 7 bases separating them. Germline loops: CDR1 SEHNR, CDR2 FQNEAQ (reference sequence). For the CDR3, the DNA is TGTGCCAGCAGCTTGGGAGAGCAGCCCCAGCATTTT. Translated: CASSLGEQPQHF.

This chain uses TRBV5-1 with TRBJ1-1, with 7 bases fitting TRBD1. CDR1 and CDR2 (germline): SGHRS, YFSETQ. Trimming removed 7 bases from V and 13 bases from J; junction bases left unmatched: 10. CDR3 length equals 11 residues. For the CDR3, the DNA is TGCGCCAGCCGCGGAGGGGGCGGTTTTTTCTTT. It encodes CASRGGGGFFF.

J is TRBJ1-1 and V is TRBV5-6; TRBD1 matches at 7 bases. This CDR3 is built from 16 residues. The V segment lost 2 bases and the J segment 7 bases; nucleotides outside the gene matches: 14. CDR1 SGHDT and CDR2 YYEEEE come from the germline V gene. The CDR3 loop reads CASSFPTGRDGFEAFF. The CDR3 DNA reads TGTGCCAGCAGCTTCCCGACAGGGCGGGATGGTTTTGAAGCTTTCTTT.

The rearrangement joins TRBV28 to TRBJ1-6; tentatively, D is TRBD1 (5 bases). The CDR3 runs to 12 residues. Looked up from germline, CDR1 is MDHEN and CDR2 is SYDVKM. Trimming took off 5 bases at V and 10 bases at J, with 9 bases between the two ends. CDR3 nucleotide sequence: TGTGCCAGCAGTGGGGGAAGCTCACCCCTCCACTTT. Its translation is CASSGGSSPLHF. The variable domain in full, completed from reference TRBV28 and TRBJ1-6, reads DVKVTQSSRYLVKRTGEKVFLECVQDMDHENMFWYRQDPGLGLRLIYFSYDVKMKEKGDIPEGYSVSREKKERFSLILESASTNQTSMYLCASSGGSSPLHFGNGTRLTVT.

The rearrangement links TRBV2 to TRBJ2-1, with TRBD2 matching 8 bases. With V trimmed by 5 bases and J by 0 bases, 6 bases remained unmatched. This CDR3 has 16 amino acids. Germline loops: CDR1 SNHLY, CDR2 FYNNEI. As DNA, the CDR3 is TGTGCCAGCAGTCCCGAGCGGGGGAGCTCCTACAATGAGCAGTTCTTC. It is translated as CASSPERGSSYNEQFF.

The chain uses TRBV5-4 and TRBJ2-7; 9 bases agree with TRBD2. Losses at the gene ends were 1 base for V and 3 bases for J; bases not matched to a gene: 5. Germline assignment: CDR1 SGHNT and CDR2 YYREEE (reference sequence). This CDR3 has 15 amino acids. CDR3 region: CASSLKAGGVYEQYF. The CDR3 coding sequence is TGTGCCAGCAGCTTGAAGGCGGGAGGGGTCTACGAGCAGTACTTC.

The CDR3 reads CASSVYTGNEQFF. CDR3 nucleotides: TGTGCCAGCAGTGTATACACCGGCAATGAGCAGTTCTTC. This rearrangement joins TRBV2 to TRBJ2-1, with no clear D. Germline V lookup: CDR1 SNHLY, CDR2 FYNNEI. CDR3 length equals 13 residues. Trimming shortened V by 4 bases and J by 6 bases, and 10 bases separated the two germline ends.

This rearrangement joins TRBV5-1 to TRBJ2-7; TRBD2 might be the D (6 bases). From germline, CDR1 is SGHRS and CDR2 YFSETQ. This CDR3 spans 14 amino acids. V was trimmed by 0 bases and J by 2 bases, leaving 9 bases between them. The DNA of the CDR3 is TGCGCCAGCAGCTTGGCGTCGGGGGCCTACGAGCAGTACTTC. Its protein is CASSLASGAYEQYF.

The chain carries TRBV29-1 and TRBJ1-2; weak D call: TRBD1 (6 bases). With 6 bases removed from V and 6 bases from J, the gap between germline ends came to 14 bases. The CDR3 is made up of 12 amino acids. Germline V CDR1 and CDR2: SQVTM, ANQGSEA. The CDR3 DNA reads TGCAGCGTCGATCAGGGGTTCAATGGCTACACCTTC. Translated, it gives CSVDQGFNGYTF.

This clone was found once. The chain joins TRBV7-9 to TRBJ1-1, with 10 bases fitting TRBD1. The V gene end was trimmed by 5 bases and the J gene end by 3 bases; junction bases not matched to a gene: 6. Per germline, CDR1 SEHNR and CDR2 FQNEAQ (reference sequence). This CDR3 is built from 15 residues. The CDR3: CASSPSTGGYTEAFF. CDR3 nucleotides: TGTGCCAGCAGCCCGTCGACAGGGGGCTACACTGAAGCTTTCTTT.

The chain is built from TRBV5-1 and TRBJ2-7; D is unclear. Looked up from germline, CDR1 is SGHRS and CDR2 is YFSETQ. Deletions cut 0 bases from V and 2 bases from J, with 3 bases between. The CDR3 is made up of 12 amino acids. The CDR3 DNA reads as TGCGCCAGCAGCTTGGAACCCTACGAGCAGTACTTC. This encodes CASSLEPYEQYF.

The J gene is TRBJ2-5, the V gene TRBV15, with 9 bases identical to TRBD2. The CDR3 runs 18 residues. The germline gives CDR1 LNHNV, CDR2 YYDKDF (reference sequence). V dropped 0 bases and J dropped 1; count of bases not matched to a gene: 9. The DNA for the CDR3 is TGTGCCACCAGCAGAGATCGGGGGCTAGCGGGGAGCCAAGAGACCCAGTACTTC. Protein sequence: CATSRDRGLAGSQETQYF. Full variable domain (remainder filled in from reference TRBV15 and TRBJ2-5): DAMVIQNPRYQVTQFGKPVTLSCSQTLNHNVMYWYQQKSSQAPKLLFHYYDKDFNNEADTPDNFQSRRPNTSFCFLDIRSPGLGDTAMYLCATSRDRGLAGSQETQYFGPGTRLLVL.

V usage is TRBV11-2 and J usage is TRBJ2-7, with D unclear. The V and J ends lost 2 bases and 0 bases respectively, with 8 bases between them. The CDR3 extends over 14 amino acids. Germline loops: CDR1 SGHAT, CDR2 FQNNGV. The CDR3 here is CASSLNRISYEQYF. The CDR3, as DNA: TGTGCCAGCAGCTTAAACAGAATCTCCTACGAGCAGTACTTC.

V is TRBV14 and J is TRBJ1-6; D possibly corresponds to TRBD1 (5 bases). V was shortened by 4 bases and J by 9 bases, with 10 bases between the two germline ends. The germline V gene encodes CDR1 SGHDN and CDR2 FVKESK. The CDR3 covers 13 residues. CDR3 protein: CASSPRGGSPLHF. The CDR3 coding sequence is TGTGCCAGCAGCCCGCGGGGGGGTTCACCCCTCCACTTT. Variable domain in full (rest from reference TRBV14 and TRBJ1-6): EAGVTQFPSHSVIEKGQTVTLRCDPISGHDNLYWYRRVMGKEIKFLLHFVKESKQDESGMPNNRFLAERTGGTYSTLKVQPAELEDSGVYFCASSPRGGSPLHFGNGTRLTVT.

The CDR3 spells CASSISRGVNYGYTF. The CDR3 nucleotides are TGCGCCAGCAGCATCTCGAGGGGCGTTAACTATGGCTACACCTTC. V usage is TRBV5-1 and J usage is TRBJ1-2, with D perhaps matching TRBD1 (5 bases). The V gene's germline CDR1 is SGHRS and CDR2 YFSETQ. The V end was cut by 4 bases, the J end by 1 base, with 14 bases between. The CDR3 contains 15 residues.